The entry that follows covers one T cell receptor (beta chain) sequence. Primers targeting TRAV and TRBV primed first-strand cDNA, covering alpha and beta chains. Both a constant-region primer and a V-primer adapter served to amplify TCRs across roughly 22 PCR cycles. TCRdb reprocessed the reads with MiXCR, giving one entry per CDR3 protein. The sample has over 65,000 distinct CDR3 sequences; over 15% are singletons. These data are taken from a study of low-dose radiotherapy and immunotherapy resistance in tumors. The germline V gene has CDR1 KGHSH and CDR2 LQKENI. This CDR3 is built from 16 residues. The V and J ends lost 0 bases and 5 bases, in that order; junction bases with no gene match: 9. Time point indicated: before trial treatment.

The sequenced sample was PBMCs, obtained before treatment. This receptor was taken from a male donor with prostate cancer. J is TRBJ2-7 and V is TRBV18; 8 nucleotides match TRBD2. CDR3 protein: CASSPPVTAGGDEQYF. The CDR3 DNA follows: TGTGCCAGCTCACCACCTGTTACGGCGGGGGGCGACGAGCAGTACTTC.